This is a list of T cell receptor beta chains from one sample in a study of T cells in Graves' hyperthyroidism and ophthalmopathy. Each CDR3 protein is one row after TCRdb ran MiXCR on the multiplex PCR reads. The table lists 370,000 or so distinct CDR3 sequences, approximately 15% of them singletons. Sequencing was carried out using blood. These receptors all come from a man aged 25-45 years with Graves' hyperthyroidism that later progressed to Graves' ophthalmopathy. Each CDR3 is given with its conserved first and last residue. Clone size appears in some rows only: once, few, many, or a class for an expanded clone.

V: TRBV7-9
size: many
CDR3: CASSPRQNASPLHF

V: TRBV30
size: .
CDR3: CAWSGLAGGSQETQYF

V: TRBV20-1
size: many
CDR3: CSASNPQARGQYF

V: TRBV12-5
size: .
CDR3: CASGPSTGKTEAFF

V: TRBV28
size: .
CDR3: CASEKGKQYF

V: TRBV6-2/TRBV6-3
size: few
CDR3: CASSSGRAHQPQHF

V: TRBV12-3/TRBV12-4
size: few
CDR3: CASSSGLAGDNEQFF

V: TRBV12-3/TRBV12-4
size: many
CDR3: CASSFGWNTGELFF

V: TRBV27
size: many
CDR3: CASSLTPSSYEQYF

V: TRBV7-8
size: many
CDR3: CASSRRGANVLTF

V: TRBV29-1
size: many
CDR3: CSVEKTGKGGSGANVLTF

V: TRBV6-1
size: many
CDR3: CASSEAGTEYSYEQYF

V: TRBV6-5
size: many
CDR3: CASSYAGGRGTEAFF

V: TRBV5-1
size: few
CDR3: CASSLPGTGTGKETQYF

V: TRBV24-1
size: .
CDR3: CATSDLLGYNEQFF

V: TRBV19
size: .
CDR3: CASTLDTLGNSPLHF

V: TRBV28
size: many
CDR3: CATGLAGGFRTGELFF

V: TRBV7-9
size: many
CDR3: CASSLGDRGREQYF

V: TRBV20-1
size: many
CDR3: CSAKEGAYYEQYF

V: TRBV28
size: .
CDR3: CASSPRQGTSYEQYF

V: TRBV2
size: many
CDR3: CASSESGTSGGPPQYF

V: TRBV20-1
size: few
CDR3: CSASQGTNQPQHF

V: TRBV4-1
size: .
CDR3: CASSLSLGLNTEAFF

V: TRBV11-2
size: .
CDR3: CASRGHRGRGTEAFF

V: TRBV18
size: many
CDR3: CASSPQFANTGELFF

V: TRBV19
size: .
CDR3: CASSPGGEEHF

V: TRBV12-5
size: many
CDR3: CASGPPVNTEAFF

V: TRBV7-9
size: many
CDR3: CASSFGSLRTDTQYF

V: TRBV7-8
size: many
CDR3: CASSQQRQGAKTQYF

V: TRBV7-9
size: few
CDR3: CASSPTLRGLETQYF

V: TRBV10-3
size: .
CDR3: CATAGTSDFNEQFF

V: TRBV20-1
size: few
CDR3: CSAVMTGGDGNQPQHF

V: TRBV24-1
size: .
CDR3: CATSDSYRAGELFF

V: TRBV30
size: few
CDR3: CAWSTGTRTDTQYF

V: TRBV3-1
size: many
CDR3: CASSLSTSNTEAFF

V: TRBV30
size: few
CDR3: CAWSVLGGEQYF

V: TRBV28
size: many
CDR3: CASSLTVYSNQPQHF

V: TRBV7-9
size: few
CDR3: CASSPRTGRGSNEKLFF

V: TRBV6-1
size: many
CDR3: CASSDRGAGELFF

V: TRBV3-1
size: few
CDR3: CASSRRGGAQETQYF

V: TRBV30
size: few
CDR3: CAWSAPGASEKLFF

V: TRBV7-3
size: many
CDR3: CASSSGGAQYF

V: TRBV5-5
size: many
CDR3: CASSLAGAWGQPQHF

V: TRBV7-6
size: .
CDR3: CASSSVWEATGELFF

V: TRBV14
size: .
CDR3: CASSQRRLGGAGANVLTF

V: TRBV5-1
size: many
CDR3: CASSPPRFRQPQHF

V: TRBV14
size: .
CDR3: CASSQDPGGWETQYF

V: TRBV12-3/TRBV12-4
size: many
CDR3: CASSLEGGGDTEAFF

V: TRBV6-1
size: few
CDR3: CASRSPTVYTEAFF

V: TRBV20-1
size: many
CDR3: CSARGGKRGYEQYF

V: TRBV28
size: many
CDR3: CASSARINIASNEQFF

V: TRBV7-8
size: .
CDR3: CASSLPAGQGNYGYTF

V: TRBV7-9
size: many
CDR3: CASSAGQADEKLFF

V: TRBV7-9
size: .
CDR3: CASSTGLAGLYTGELFF

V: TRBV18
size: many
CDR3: CASSPLVQGAFGYTF